This TCR beta chain was profiled in a study of cytomegalovirus exposure and HLA in healthy donors. This CDR3 spans 12 amino acids. Germline-derived CDR1 and CDR2 are SGHRS and YFSETQ. Trimming cost V 4 bases and J 3 bases, with 8 bases left between them. The PCR was carried out with 60 Vbeta primers and 13 Jbeta primers. The assay was immunoSEQ multiplex PCR, and TCRdb's table has in-frame clones only and misses some. The sample totals roughly 73,000 clones. Source material: PBMCs. This chain joins TRBV5-1 and TRBJ2-7; possibly TRBD1 for D (6 bases). This clonotype originated in a female donor in good health and CMV-seropositive. The CDR3 protein is CASSKDSYEQYF. The DNA for the CDR3 is TGCGCCAGCAGCAAGGACAGCTACGAGCAGTACTTC. The complete variable domain, with remaining parts taken from reference TRBV5-1 and TRBJ2-7, reads KAGVTQTPRYLIKTRGQQVTLSCSPISGHRSVSWYQQTPGQGLQFLFEYFSETQRNKGNFPGRFSGRQFSNSRSEMNVSTLELGDSALYLCASSKDSYEQYFGPGTRLTVT.